These T cell receptor beta chains were read from a single sample in a study of shared clonotypes between healthy human individuals. Clones were read by immunoSEQ multiplex PCR, and TCRdb kept only the in-frame ones, dropping some. This sample has 950,000 to 1,100,000 clones; about 74% occur once, and the top ten carry over 1.3%. Material for sequencing was memory CD4+ T cells sorted from blood. These receptors originate from a man in his late teens or twenties in good health. The CDR3 runs from the conserved cysteine through the conserved F or W. Each record gives: V gene, D gene, clone size, J gene, CDR3 protein, CDR3 DNA. A D gene is named only where the DNA matches it firmly. Clone size is given for some rows only: seen once, a few or many times, or a class if the clone is expanded.

>TRBV6-6|-|-|TRBJ2-3
CASSYGDSTDTQYF
TGTGCCAGCAGTTACGGGGACTCCACAGATACGCAGTATTTT
>TRBV4-3|TRBD2|-|TRBJ2-3
CASSLGLAGGDTQYF
TGCGCCAGCAGCCTGGGACTAGCGGGGGGGGATACGCAGTATTTT
>TRBV10-2|-|-|TRBJ1-4
CASSESAAGNEKLFF
TGCGCCAGCAGTGAGTCGGCCGCGGGGAATGAAAAACTGTTTTTT
>TRBV5-1|-|few|TRBJ2-5
CASSLKTDAGTQYF
TGCGCCAGCAGCTTGAAAACCGACGCAGGGACCCAGTACTTC
>TRBV5-8|TRBD1|-|TRBJ2-7
CASSLEGQTMYEQYF
TGTGCCAGCAGCCTCGAGGGACAGACTATGTACGAGCAGTACTTC
>TRBV7-2|-|few|TRBJ1-1
CASSLFSVNTEAFF
TGTGCCAGCAGCTTATTTTCGGTGAACACTGAAGCTTTCTTT
>TRBV6-6|-|few|TRBJ1-5
CASSVSNQPQHF
TGTGCCAGCTCAGTTAGCAATCAGCCCCAGCATTTT
>TRBV5-6|-|once|TRBJ2-5
CASSRQGRETQYF
TGTGCCAGCAGCCGGCAGGGGCGGGAGACCCAGTACTTC
>TRBV7-6|-|-|TRBJ2-7
CASSLRGAFNEQYF
TGTGCCAGCAGCTTAAGGGGGGCTTTTAACGAGCAGTACTTC
>TRBV6-6|-|-|TRBJ1-4
CASINPRGTNEKLFF
TGTGCCAGCATCAACCCCAGGGGCACTAATGAAAAACTGTTTTTT
>TRBV10-2|-|-|TRBJ2-1
CASSESSSGEQFF
TGCGCCAGCAGTGAGTCCAGCTCGGGGGAGCAGTTCTTC
>TRBV7-8|TRBD2|-|TRBJ2-7
CASSPSGTRIDEQYF
TGTGCCAGCAGCCCTTCGGGGACTAGAATCGACGAGCAGTACTTC
>TRBV7-2|TRBD2|-|TRBJ2-5
CASSLGPGLAGGETQYF
TGTGCCAGCAGCTTAGGTCCGGGACTAGCGGGAGGGGAGACCCAGTACTTC
>TRBV18|TRBD1|once|TRBJ2-7
CASATGTGLYEQYF
TGTGCCAGCGCTACCGGGACAGGCCTCTACGAGCAGTACTTC
>TRBV2|-|-|TRBJ2-3
CASSESHTQYF
TGTGCCAGCAGTGAATCCCATACGCAGTATTTT
>TRBV30|-|-|TRBJ2-1
CAWSGGPNEQFF
TGTGCCTGGAGTGGTGGGCCGAATGAGCAGTTCTTC
>TRBV21-1|-|-|TRBJ2-2
CASSKVGLCNTGELFF
TGTGCCAGCAGCAAGGTGGGACTGTGTAACACCGGGGAGCTGTTTTTT
>TRBV2|-|many|TRBJ2-2
CASRGVAANTGELFF
TGTGCCAGCCGGGGAGTAGCGGCGAACACCGGGGAGCTGTTTTTT
>TRBV2|TRBD2|-|TRBJ2-2
CASRIAGQNTGELFF
TGTGCCAGCAGGATAGCGGGGCAGAACACCGGGGAGCTGTTTTTT
>TRBV19|-|-|TRBJ2-5
CASSIGAGAETQYF
TGTGCCAGTAGTATCGGGGCAGGGGCAGAGACCCAGTACTTC
>TRBV28|-|once|TRBJ1-5
CASSLPGSQPQHF
TGTGCCAGCAGTCTCCCAGGGTCTCAGCCCCAGCATTTT
>TRBV11-2|-|-|TRBJ1-1
CASSFDRYTEAFF
TGTGCCAGCAGCTTCGACAGATACACTGAAGCTTTCTTT
>TRBV5-1|TRBD2|-|TRBJ2-3
CASSLYSGSSDTQYF
TGCGCCAGCAGCTTGTATAGCGGGAGTTCAGATACGCAGTATTTT
>TRBV18|-|-|TRBJ1-2
CASSPGLGGKNGYTF
TGTGCCAGCTCACCCGGGCTTGGGGGGAAAAATGGCTACACCTTC
>TRBV6-1|-|-|TRBJ2-1
CASSESYNEQFF
TGTGCCAGCAGTGAATCATACAATGAGCAGTTCTTC
>TRBV6-1|TRBD1|-|TRBJ2-1
CASSEEGRGRYNEQFF
TGTGCCAGCAGCGAAGAGGGCAGGGGGCGATACAATGAGCAGTTCTTC
>TRBV5-1|-|-|TRBJ1-1
CASSLTGNTMNTEAFF
TGCGCCAGCAGCTTGACAGGGAATACTATGAACACTGAAGCTTTCTTT
>TRBV5-1|-|-|TRBJ2-7
CASSLGRGAVDEQYF
TGCGCCAGCAGCTTGGGCAGGGGTGCAGTGGACGAGCAGTACTTC
>TRBV27|-|once|TRBJ2-2
CASSLEGWTGELFF
TGTGCCAGCAGTTTAGAGGGGTGGACCGGGGAGCTGTTTTTT
>TRBV5-1|-|once|TRBJ2-2
CASSPLTNMNTGELFF
TGCGCCAGCAGCCCATTAACTAATATGAACACCGGGGAGCTGTTTTTT
>TRBV30|TRBD1|-|TRBJ1-2
CAWSQGDGYYGYTF
TGTGCCTGGAGTCAGGGGGATGGTTACTATGGCTACACCTTC
>TRBV5-1|-|-|TRBJ1-4
CASSPGRGDEKLFF
TGCGCCAGCAGCCCTGGCAGGGGAGATGAAAAACTGTTTTTT
>TRBV7-8|-|-|TRBJ1-1
CASSRDSTSEAFF
TGTGCCAGCAGCCGAGATTCTACGTCGGAAGCTTTCTTT
>TRBV6-4|-|-|TRBJ2-1
CASSDSGGLVNEQFF
TGTGCCAGCAGTGACTCCGGGGGGCTCGTCAATGAGCAGTTCTTC
>TRBV6-5|-|-|TRBJ2-7
CASSRIGDKSYEQYF
TGTGCCAGCAGTCGTATCGGGGACAAGAGCTACGAGCAGTACTTC
>TRBV10-3|-|-|TRBJ1-2
CAITVGLANYGYTF
TGTGCCATCACCGTGGGGCTTGCGAACTATGGCTACACCTTC
>TRBV27|-|-|TRBJ2-5
CASSLRVETQYF
TGTGCCAGCAGTTTAAGGGTAGAGACCCAGTACTTC
>TRBV6-5|TRBD2|-|TRBJ2-5
CASSYSMAGAQETQYF
TGTGCCAGCAGTTACTCGATGGCGGGAGCCCAAGAGACCCAGTACTTC
>TRBV18|-|-|TRBJ1-6
CASSPGDSYNSPLHF
TGTGCCAGCTCACCAGGCGACAGCTATAATTCACCCCTCCACTTT
>TRBV5-1|-|-|TRBJ2-5
CASSRLRDGEETQYF
TGCGCCAGCAGCCGACTCCGGGATGGAGAAGAGACCCAGTACTTC
>TRBV2|-|-|TRBJ1-4
CASNRGRDEKLFF
TGTGCCAGCAATAGGGGACGAGACGAAAAACTGTTTTTT
>TRBV28|-|-|TRBJ2-1
CATKRQKNNEQFF
TGTGCCACCAAGAGGCAGAAAAACAATGAGCAGTTCTTC
>TRBV7-9|-|-|TRBJ1-3
CASSLVESGNTIYF
TGTGCCAGCAGCTTAGTGGAGTCCGGAAACACCATATATTTT
>TRBV28|TRBD1|-|TRBJ1-1
CASRAGTGVTEAFF
TGTGCCAGCAGAGCGGGGACAGGGGTCACTGAAGCTTTCTTT
>TRBV5-1|-|-|TRBJ1-2
CASSLSGQWANGYTF
TGCGCCAGCAGCTTGTCGGGCCAGTGGGCGAATGGCTACACCTTC
>TRBV7-3|-|-|TRBJ1-2
CASSPQGAEGYTF
TGTGCCAGCAGCCCCCAAGGGGCGGAGGGCTACACCTTC
>TRBV5-6|-|-|TRBJ1-5
CASSFTGGNQPQHF
TGTGCCAGCAGCTTCACAGGAGGCAATCAGCCCCAGCATTTT
>TRBV7-9|-|many|TRBJ1-1
CASSLSSNTEAFF
TGTGCCAGCAGCTTGAGCAGTAACACTGAAGCTTTCTTT
>TRBV10-3|-|many|TRBJ1-3
CAISEGDTLSGNTIYF
TGTGCCATCAGTGAGGGGGATACTCTCTCTGGAAACACCATATATTTT
>TRBV10-3|-|-|TRBJ1-4
CAIGTGGMANEKLFF
TGTGCCATCGGGACGGGGGGGATGGCTAATGAAAAACTGTTTTTT
>TRBV5-1|-|-|TRBJ2-5
CASSLASQGTETQYF
TGCGCCAGCAGCTTGGCTAGTCAGGGTACGGAGACCCAGTACTTC
>TRBV30|TRBD2|-|TRBJ2-7
CAWSVRTGVIAGGPRSYEQYF
TGTGCCTGGAGTGTACGGACAGGGGTGATAGCGGGAGGGCCGAGATCCTACGAGCAGTACTTC
>TRBV19|-|-|TRBJ1-1
CASRRTENTEAFF
TGTGCCAGTAGACGGACTGAGAACACTGAAGCTTTCTTT
>TRBV19|TRBD1|few|TRBJ1-6
CASSIPGQGGNSPLHF
TGTGCCAGTAGTATCCCCGGACAGGGAGGGAATTCACCCCTCCACTTT